The 27 T cell receptor beta chains below were found in one sample sequenced in a study of cytomegalovirus exposure and HLA in healthy donors. Both 60 Vbeta primers and 13 Jbeta primers went into the PCR. Using immunoSEQ multiplex PCR, the repertoire was profiled, and TCRdb retains in-frame clones only, with some absent. The sample has 75,000 to 100,000 clones, about three quarters seen once. The sequenced material came from PBMCs. These receptors all stem from a man aged 40-50 years in good health and CMV-seronegative.

This clone showed up just a few times. The final CDR3 position lacks the conserved phenylalanine or tryptophan, pointing to a likely read error. The chain links TRBV6-5 to TRBJ1-5; possible D gene TRBD1, 6 bases. CDR3 size: 16 residues. V lost 2 bases, J lost 2 bases, and 13 bases lay in between. CDR1 is MNHEY and CDR2 is SVGAGI in the germline V gene. The CDR3 here is CASSYPDSRGNQPQHV. In nucleotides, the CDR3 is TGTGCCAGCAGTTACCCGGACAGTCGAGGCAATCAGCCCCAGCATGTT.

The chain employs TRBV10-3 and TRBJ1-1; 8 positions agree with TRBD1. Germline lookup yields CDR1 ENHRY and CDR2 SYGVKD. J was trimmed by 2 bases and V by 3 bases; bases with no gene match: 5. The CDR3 totals 15 residues. The CDR3 DNA sequence: TGTGCCATCAGTGACCCCGACAGGGGTAACACTGAAGCTTTCTTT. It yields the protein CAISDPDRGNTEAFF.

The rearrangement joins TRBV6-6 to TRBJ1-3; D is unclear. Germline CDR1 MNHNY, CDR2 SVGAGI (reference sequence). V lost 5 bases to trimming and J lost 3 bases, with 11 bases between them. There are 14 residues in the CDR3. The DNA of the CDR3 is TGTGCCAGCAGTACTAGCGGAGGTGGAAACACCATATATTTT. Its protein product is CASSTSGGGNTIYF.

The J gene is TRBJ1-2, the V gene TRBV6-6; the D is unclear. Deletions cut 0 bases from V and 2 bases from J, with 13 bases between. Germline V CDR1 and CDR2: MNHNY, SVGAGI (reference sequence). The CDR3 is 16 residues long. The CDR3 loop is CASSYSSTSPNYGYTF. For the CDR3, the DNA is TGTGCCAGCAGTTACTCGTCGACATCTCCGAACTATGGCTACACCTTC.

The chain has TRBV5-1 and TRBJ2-7, with TRBD1 as a possible D gene (5 bases). Trimming removed 0 bases at V and 6 bases at J, with 13 bases between. Germline V gene lookup returns CDR1 SGHRS and CDR2 YFSETQ. The CDR3 totals 14 residues. DNA of the CDR3: TGCGCCAGCAGCTTGGAAGGGGTCTCGCTCGAGCAGTACTTC. This translates into CASSLEGVSLEQYF. The complete variable domain, with remaining parts taken from reference TRBV5-1 and TRBJ2-7, reads KAGVTQTPRYLIKTRGQQVTLSCSPISGHRSVSWYQQTPGQGLQFLFEYFSETQRNKGNFPGRFSGRQFSNSRSEMNVSTLELGDSALYLCASSLEGVSLEQYFGPGTRLTVT.

The V and J genes are TRBV7-6 and TRBJ2-7, with 8 bases identical to TRBD2. Germline lookup yields CDR1 SGHVS and CDR2 FNYEAQ. The CDR3 extends over 15 amino acids. The junction had 7 bases not matched to a gene; V was cut back by 1 base and J by 5 bases. CDR3 region: CASSLVSGGKDEQYF. The CDR3 coding sequence is TGTGCCAGCAGCTTAGTCAGCGGGGGTAAGGACGAGCAGTACTTC.

This clone was counted only a few times. The chain carries TRBV5-4 and TRBJ1-5, with D tentatively TRBD1 (5 bases). Per germline, CDR1 SGHNT and CDR2 YYREEE (reference sequence). V gave up 3 bases and J gave up 4 bases, with 11 bases separating them. The CDR3 is made up of 14 amino acids. The CDR3 DNA reads TGTGCCAGCAGCTCCTACGGGGGTAATCAGCCCCAGCATTTT. It codes for CASSSYGGNQPQHF. The full variable domain, its missing parts supplied by reference TRBV5-4 and TRBJ1-5, is ETGVTQSPTHLIKTRGQQVTLRCSSQSGHNTVSWYQQALGQGPQFIFQYYREEENGRGNFPPRFSGLQFPNYSSELNVNALELDDSALYLCASSSYGGNQPQHFGDGTRLSIL.

The genes are TRBV4-1 and TRBJ2-7; D is possibly TRBD2 (5 bases). The CDR3 is 14 amino acids. V dropped 4 bases and J dropped 2 bases, with 12 bases sitting between them. Per germline, CDR1 MGHRA and CDR2 YSYEKL. CDR3 loop: CASSPGTAPYEQYF. In DNA form, the CDR3 reads TGCGCCAGCAGCCCGGGAACGGCCCCCTACGAGCAGTACTTC.

This clone was detected only once. The J gene is TRBJ2-7, the V gene TRBV29-1; D might be TRBD2 (5 bases). This CDR3 has 13 residues. Germline lookup yields CDR1 SQVTM and CDR2 ANQGSEA. Deletions cut 4 bases from V and 5 bases from J, with 15 bases between. The DNA of the CDR3 is TGCAGCGTTGGAGGGCCAGGAGGTGACGAGCAGTACTTC. Amino acids: CSVGGPGGDEQYF.

V usage is TRBV7-2 and J usage is TRBJ2-1, with 11 bases identical to TRBD2. Germline assignment: CDR1 SGHTA and CDR2 FQGNSA. CDR3 length equals 14 residues. V shed 4 bases and J 9 bases; nucleotides not matched to a gene: 5. The CDR3, as DNA: TGTGCCAGCAGCTATAGCGGGGGGGCGGGTGAGCAGTTCTTC. Amino acids: CASSYSGGAGEQFF.

This clone was observed once. CDR3 loop: CASSLQGSSYEQYF. Written as DNA, the CDR3 is TGTGCCAGCAGCCTACAGGGGTCCTCCTACGAGCAGTACTTC. The V call is TRBV5-6, the J call TRBJ2-7; 7 bases fit TRBD1. The germline CDR1 and CDR2 sequences are SGHDT and YYEEEE. Losses at the gene ends were 4 bases for V and 0 bases for J; bases not matched to a gene: 4. This CDR3 contains 14 residues.

This sequence joins TRBV27 and TRBJ2-7; D gene uncertain. V dropped 2 bases and J dropped 2 bases, with 10 bases sitting between them. Germline values: CDR1 MNHEY, CDR2 SMNVEV (reference sequence). CDR3 size: 14 residues. CDR3 nucleotides: TGTGCCAGCAGTTTACAGACTCCCACCTACGAGCAGTACTTC. The encoded protein is CASSLQTPTYEQYF.

The sample holds one count of this clone. The chain joins TRBV5-1 to TRBJ2-7, with 7 bases that match TRBD1. With V trimmed by 0 bases and J by 3 bases, 6 bases remained unmatched. The germline V gene encodes CDR1 SGHRS and CDR2 YFSETQ. The CDR3 sequence is 15 residues long. The CDR3 nucleotides read TGCGCCAGCAGCTTGGGCGTGGGGACAGACTACGAGCAGTACTTC. The encoded protein is CASSLGVGTDYEQYF. Combining the CDR3 with reference TRBV5-1 and TRBJ2-7 gives the whole variable domain KAGVTQTPRYLIKTRGQQVTLSCSPISGHRSVSWYQQTPGQGLQFLFEYFSETQRNKGNFPGRFSGRQFSNSRSEMNVSTLELGDSALYLCASSLGVGTDYEQYFGPGTRLTVT.

The chain couples TRBV5-1 to TRBJ1-1; 7 bases map to TRBD1. Germline V gene data show CDR1 as SGHRS and CDR2 as YFSETQ. V trimming: 2 bases; J trimming: 1 base; junction bases outside the gene matches: 2. The CDR3 loop spans 14 amino acids. CDR3 loop: CASSFWTGNTEAFF. The CDR3 nucleotides are TGCGCCAGCAGCTTTTGGACAGGGAACACTGAAGCTTTCTTT.

The chain couples TRBV5-4 to TRBJ2-1; TRBD2 matches at 9 bases. The germline gives CDR1 SGHNT, CDR2 YYREEE (reference sequence). V shed 4 bases and J 4 bases; nucleotides not matched to a gene: 9. The CDR3 has 16 residues. In DNA form, the CDR3 reads TGTGCCAGCAGCCCCCTGGCTAGCGGGGTATACAATGAGCAGTTCTTC. This codes for CASSPLASGVYNEQFF.

This chain links TRBV4-1 with TRBJ1-2, with a possible D match to TRBD1 (5 bases). V lost 0 bases and J 5 bases, leaving 13 bases between the germline ends. The germline V gene has CDR1 MGHRA and CDR2 YSYEKL. The CDR3 has 15 amino acids. The CDR3 region has the DNA TGCGCCAGCAGCCAAGATGCCCAGGGTCGTTATGGCTACACCTTC. It specifies CASSQDAQGRYGYTF.

V gene TRBV7-3 combines with J gene TRBJ2-3, with D possibly TRBD2 on 7 matching bases. Trimming shortened V by 2 bases and J by 5 bases, and 14 bases separated the two germline ends. The length of the CDR3 is 15 residues. Germline CDR1 reads SGHTA; CDR2 reads FQGTGA. CDR3 residues: CASSLQGPGGDTQYF. The CDR3, as DNA: TGTGCCAGCAGCTTACAGGGGCCGGGGGGAGATACGCAGTATTTT.

The chain has TRBV13 and TRBJ1-1, with a tentative D call TRBD1 (5 bases). V shed 5 bases and J shed 1 base, with 14 bases lying between them. Germline V CDR1 and CDR2: PRHDT, FYEKMQ (reference sequence). This CDR3 spans 15 amino acids. The CDR3 DNA reads TGTGCCAGCAGCAGCTGGGACTTCCGGAACACTGAAGCTTTCTTT. This sequence encodes CASSSWDFRNTEAFF.

This chain connects TRBV19 to TRBJ2-2, with 8 bases matching TRBD2. From germline, CDR1 is LNHDA and CDR2 SQIVND (reference sequence). Trimming removed 3 bases from V and 5 bases from J; junction bases left unmatched: 8. The CDR3 is 16 residues long. The CDR3 DNA is TGTGCCAGTAGTATTGGAGGCGGGGGGATGACCGGGGAGCTGTTTTTT. Protein sequence: CASSIGGGGMTGELFF.

The rearrangement uses TRBV27 and TRBJ1-4; perhaps TRBD1 as D (5 bases). V lost 5 bases, J lost 5 bases, and 12 bases lay in between. This CDR3 is 14 amino acids long. Germline CDR1 is MNHEY and CDR2 is SMNVEV (reference sequence). CDR3 sequence: CASSPWTSNEKLFF. CDR3 sequence (DNA): TGTGCCAGCAGTCCTTGGACATCGAATGAAAAACTGTTTTTT.

The V gene is TRBV15, the J gene TRBJ1-2; weak D call: TRBD1 (5 bases). Trimming took off 1 base at V and 8 bases at J, with 14 bases between the two ends. The CDR3 runs to 14 residues. CDR1 is LNHNV and CDR2 is YYDKDF in the germline V gene (reference sequence). The CDR3 sequence: CATSRVYGGWGYTF. CDR3 nucleotide sequence: TGTGCCACCAGCAGAGTCTACGGGGGTTGGGGCTACACCTTC.

A remark on this clone: The conserved phenylalanine or tryptophan normally closing the CDR3 is absent here, so this likely arose from a read error. No DNA is shown, since the ends of the CDR3 on it are uncertain; the CDR3 is the one TCRdb lists. V usage is TRBV29-1 and J usage is TRBJ1-1; TRBD1 was called by the table and not checked on the DNA. The germline CDR1 and CDR2 sequences are SQVTM and ANQGSEA. With termini counted, the CDR3 has 12 amino acids. The CDR3 spells CSVGGGNTEALV.

This clone was counted only a few times. This chain connects TRBV10-3 to TRBJ1-3; D is ambiguous. CDR1 and CDR2 from the germline V gene are ENHRY and SYGVKD. The CDR3 extends over 17 amino acids. V lost 4 bases and J 3 bases, leaving 19 bases between the germline ends. CDR3 DNA: TGTGCCATCAGTGGCAGCGTATTGTCTTCGGGTGGAAACACCATATATTTT. Protein product: CAISGSVLSSGGNTIYF.

The rearrangement links TRBV29-1 to TRBJ2-6; the D gene is possibly TRBD1 (6 bases). With 5 bases removed from V and 0 bases from J, the gap between germline ends came to 11 bases. CDR1 and CDR2 from the germline V gene are SQVTM and ANQGSEA. This CDR3 contains 15 residues. CDR3 coding DNA: TGCAGCGTTTCGGACAGCCCCTCTGGGGCCAACGTCCTGACTTTC. Protein sequence: CSVSDSPSGANVLTF.

The V gene is TRBV6-1, the J gene TRBJ1-6, with D perhaps matching TRBD1 (5 bases). Germline assignment: CDR1 MNHNS and CDR2 SASEGT. This CDR3 spans 13 amino acids. Trimming removed 7 bases from V and 7 bases from J, with 11 bases in between. The DNA of the CDR3 is TGTGCCAGCATGCTTGGGGGGAATTCACCCCTCCACTTT. It specifies CASMLGGNSPLHF.

V usage is TRBV5-4 and J usage is TRBJ1-6; D perhaps matches TRBD1 (6 bases). Per the germline V gene, CDR1 is SGHNT and CDR2 is YYREEE (reference sequence). The CDR3 covers 15 residues. The germline V and J ends were trimmed by 1 base and 10 bases, with 15 bases remaining between them. CDR3 in amino acids: CASSLKGVKRSPLHF. In DNA form, the CDR3 reads TGTGCCAGCAGCTTGAAGGGGGTTAAACGGTCACCCCTCCACTTT.

This chain links TRBV6-1 with TRBJ2-1; 10 nucleotides align to TRBD2. Germline CDR1 MNHNS, CDR2 SASEGT. Losses at the gene ends were 3 bases for V and 3 bases for J; bases not matched to a gene: 2. CDR3 length: 15 amino acids. The CDR3 here is CASSEGLALYNEQFF. CDR3 nucleotides: TGTGCCAGCAGTGAGGGACTAGCGCTCTACAATGAGCAGTTCTTC.